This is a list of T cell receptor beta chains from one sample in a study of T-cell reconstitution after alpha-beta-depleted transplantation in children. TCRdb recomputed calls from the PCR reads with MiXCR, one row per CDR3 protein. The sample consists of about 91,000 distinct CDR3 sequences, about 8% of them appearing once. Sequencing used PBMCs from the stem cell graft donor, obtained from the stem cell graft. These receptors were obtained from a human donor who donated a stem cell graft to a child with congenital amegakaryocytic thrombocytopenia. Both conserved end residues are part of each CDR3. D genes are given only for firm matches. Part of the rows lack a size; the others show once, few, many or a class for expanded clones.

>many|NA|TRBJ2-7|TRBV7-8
CASSRGGKGYEQYF
TGTGCCAGCAGCCGTGGTGGGAAGGGCTACGAGCAGTACTTC
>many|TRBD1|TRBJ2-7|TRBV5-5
CASRVTGGTYEQYF
TGTGCCAGCAGGGTGACAGGGGGCACGTACGAGCAGTACTTC
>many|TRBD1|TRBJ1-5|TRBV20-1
CSAITGGTLQPQHF
TGCAGTGCTATTACAGGGGGCACTCTTCAGCCCCAGCATTTT
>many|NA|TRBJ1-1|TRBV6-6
CASRETGEAFF
TGTGCCAGCAGAGAGACAGGTGAAGCTTTCTTT
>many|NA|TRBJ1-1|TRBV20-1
CSANPGGDTEAFF
TGCAGTGCTAACCCCGGGGGGGACACTGAAGCTTTCTTT
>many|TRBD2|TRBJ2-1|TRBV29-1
CSVGPAGGQNEQFF
TGCAGCGTTGGCCCAGCGGGGGGGCAGAATGAGCAGTTCTTC
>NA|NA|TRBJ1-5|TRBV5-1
CASSPSGSNQPQHF
TGCGCCAGCAGCCCCTCGGGGAGCAATCAGCCCCAGCATTTT
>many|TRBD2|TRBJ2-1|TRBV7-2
CASSLARGDEQFF
TGTGCCAGCAGCTTAGCGCGGGGGGATGAGCAGTTCTTC
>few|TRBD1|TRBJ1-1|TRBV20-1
CSARTGFGRLRGEAFF
TGCAGTGCTAGGACAGGGTTTGGGCGGCTAAGGGGTGAAGCTTTCTTT
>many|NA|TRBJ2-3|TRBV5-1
CASSLGAGRDTQYF
TGCGCCAGCAGCTTGGGTGCGGGGAGAGATACGCAGTATTTT
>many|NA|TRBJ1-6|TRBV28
CASSFLDPRMGSPLHF
TGTGCCAGCAGTTTCCTGGACCCTCGGATGGGTTCACCCCTCCACTTT
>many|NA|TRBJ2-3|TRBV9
CASSEGGTTDTQYF
TGTGCCAGCAGCGAGGGGGGCACCACAGATACGCAGTATTTT
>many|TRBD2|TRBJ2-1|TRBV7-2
CASRQRLAGPYNEQFF
TGTGCCAGCAGACAACGACTAGCGGGGCCATACAATGAGCAGTTCTTC
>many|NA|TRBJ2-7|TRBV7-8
CASSTALIFPYEQYF
TGTGCCAGCAGTACAGCTTTAATATTTCCCTACGAGCAGTACTTC
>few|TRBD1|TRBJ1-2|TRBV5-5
CASSLQGAGYGYTF
TGTGCCAGCAGCTTACAGGGGGCTGGCTATGGCTACACCTTC
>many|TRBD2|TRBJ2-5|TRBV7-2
CASSLQRTSGTRETQYF
TGTGCCAGCAGCCTACAGCGGACTAGCGGGACGCGAGAGACCCAGTACTTC
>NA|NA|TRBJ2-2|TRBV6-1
CASNLASGNTGELFF
TGTGCCAGTAACCTCGCTAGTGGTAACACCGGGGAGCTGTTTTTT
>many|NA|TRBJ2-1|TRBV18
CASSPPLDNEQFF
TGTGCCAGCTCACCACCGTTGGACAATGAGCAGTTCTTC
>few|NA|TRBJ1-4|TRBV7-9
CASSLSQGANEKLFF
TGTGCCAGCAGCTTATCACAGGGAGCTAATGAAAAACTGTTTTTT
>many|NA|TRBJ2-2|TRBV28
CASSWWRGIGTGELFF
TGTGCCAGCAGTTGGTGGCGCGGTATCGGCACCGGGGAGCTGTTTTTT
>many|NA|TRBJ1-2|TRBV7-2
CASSSTRYGYTF
TGTGCCAGCAGCTCAACCCGCTATGGCTACACCTTC
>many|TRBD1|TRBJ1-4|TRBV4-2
CASSQQTGGLNEKLFF
TGTGCCAGCAGCCAACAGACAGGGGGCCTTAATGAAAAACTGTTTTTT
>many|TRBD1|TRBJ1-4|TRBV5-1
CASSLTGEREKLFF
TGCGCCAGCAGCTTGACAGGGGAACGAGAAAAACTGTTTTTT
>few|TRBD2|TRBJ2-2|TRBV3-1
CASSQDSSGTGELFF
TGTGCCAGCAGCCAAGACTCTAGCGGGACCGGGGAGCTGTTTTTT
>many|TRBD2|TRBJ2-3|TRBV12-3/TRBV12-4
CASSFWRGGLTQYF
TGTGCCAGCAGTTTTTGGCGGGGGGGACTAACGCAGTATTTT
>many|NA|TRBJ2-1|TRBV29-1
CSVEKRVYNEQFF
TGCAGCGTTGAAAAACGGGTCTACAATGAGCAGTTCTTC
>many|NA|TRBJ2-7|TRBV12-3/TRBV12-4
CASSSPPAYEQYF
TGTGCCAGCAGTTCCCCCCCTGCCTACGAGCAGTACTTC
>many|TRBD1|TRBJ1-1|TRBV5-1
CASKTTGGIPSTEAFF
TGCGCCAGCAAAACTACAGGGGGCATCCCGTCCACTGAAGCTTTCTTT
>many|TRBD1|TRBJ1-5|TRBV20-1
CSATSSGDRGYSNQPQHF
TGCAGTGCTACAAGTTCGGGGGACAGGGGTTACAGCAATCAGCCCCAGCATTTT
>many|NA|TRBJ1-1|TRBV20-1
CSASDGNTEAFF
TGCAGTGCCAGCGACGGGAACACTGAAGCTTTCTTT
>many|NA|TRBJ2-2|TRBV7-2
CASSLQGTNTGELFF
TGTGCCAGCAGCTTGCAAGGGACTAACACCGGGGAGCTGTTTTTT
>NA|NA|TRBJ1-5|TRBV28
CATNQQGPMEGDQPQHF
TGTGCCACCAACCAACAGGGACCGATGGAGGGCGATCAGCCCCAGCATTTT
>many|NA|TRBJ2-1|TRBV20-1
CSARGPGEFF
TGCAGTGCTAGAGGGCCGGGAGAGTTCTTC
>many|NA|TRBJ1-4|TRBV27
CASSPAGGLANEKLFF
TGTGCCAGCAGTCCCGCGGGGGGGTTGGCTAATGAAAAACTGTTTTTT
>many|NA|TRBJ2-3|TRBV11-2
CASSLLGYTQYF
TGTGCCAGCAGCCTCCTGGGATATACGCAGTATTTT
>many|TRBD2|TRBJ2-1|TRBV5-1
CASSLSLAGYNEQFF
TGCGCCAGCAGCTTGAGTCTAGCGGGGTACAATGAGCAGTTCTTC
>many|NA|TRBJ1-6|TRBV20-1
CSGSLGNSPLHF
TGCAGCGGGTCGCTGGGGAATTCACCCCTCCACTTT
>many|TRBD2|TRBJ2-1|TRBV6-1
CASSEGGLAGYSYNEQFF
TGTGCCAGCAGTGAAGGGGGACTAGCGGGTTACTCCTACAATGAGCAGTTCTTC
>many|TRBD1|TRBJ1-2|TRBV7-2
CASSKGTGSYGYTF
TGTGCCAGCAGCAAAGGGACAGGGAGTTATGGCTACACCTTC
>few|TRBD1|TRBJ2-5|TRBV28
CASSIDRGRETQYF
TGTGCCAGCAGTATAGACAGGGGGAGAGAGACCCAGTACTTC
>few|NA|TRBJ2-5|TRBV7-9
CASSSQGNKQETQYF
TGTGCCAGCAGCTCCCAAGGAAACAAACAAGAGACCCAGTACTTC
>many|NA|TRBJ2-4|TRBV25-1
CASSETGSGKNIQYF
TGTGCCAGCAGTGAAACAGGGTCCGGCAAAAACATTCAGTACTTC
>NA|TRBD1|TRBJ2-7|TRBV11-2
CASSFGQGGDEQYF
TGTGCCAGCAGCTTCGGACAGGGCGGGGACGAGCAGTACTTC
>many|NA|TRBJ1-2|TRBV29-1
CSVEGAGYTF
TGCAGCGTTGAAGGGGCCGGCTACACCTTC
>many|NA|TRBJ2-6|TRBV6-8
CASRDTSGANVLTF
TGTGCCAGCAGGGACACCTCTGGGGCCAACGTCCTGACTTTC
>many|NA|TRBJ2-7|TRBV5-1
CASSRRASGEQYEQYF
TGCGCCAGCAGCAGACGGGCCTCGGGCGAACAGTACGAGCAGTACTTC
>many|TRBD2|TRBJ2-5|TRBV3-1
CASSPPSGGALSSVRETQYF
TGTGCCAGCAGCCCTCCCAGCGGGGGGGCCCTTTCTTCTGTCCGGGAGACCCAGTACTTC
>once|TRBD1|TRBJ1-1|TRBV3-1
CASYPRGSNTEAFF
TGTGCCAGCTACCCCAGGGGGTCCAACACTGAAGCTTTCTTT
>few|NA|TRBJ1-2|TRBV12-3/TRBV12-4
CASSRQEDLYGYTF
TGTGCCAGCAGTAGACAGGAAGATCTTTATGGCTACACCTTC
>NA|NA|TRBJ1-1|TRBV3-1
CASSQDWGSTEAFF
TGTGCCAGCAGCCAAGATTGGGGGTCCACTGAAGCTTTCTTT
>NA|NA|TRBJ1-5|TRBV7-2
CASSLLSGSNQPQHF
TGTGCCAGCAGCTTACTGTCGGGGAGCAATCAGCCCCAGCATTTT
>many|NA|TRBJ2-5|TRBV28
CASSTYTATKETQYF
TGTGCCAGCAGTACTTATACGGCCACTAAAGAGACCCAGTACTTC
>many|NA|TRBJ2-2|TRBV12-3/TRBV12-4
CASSTSGELFF
TGTGCCAGCAGTACCAGCGGGGAGCTGTTTTTT